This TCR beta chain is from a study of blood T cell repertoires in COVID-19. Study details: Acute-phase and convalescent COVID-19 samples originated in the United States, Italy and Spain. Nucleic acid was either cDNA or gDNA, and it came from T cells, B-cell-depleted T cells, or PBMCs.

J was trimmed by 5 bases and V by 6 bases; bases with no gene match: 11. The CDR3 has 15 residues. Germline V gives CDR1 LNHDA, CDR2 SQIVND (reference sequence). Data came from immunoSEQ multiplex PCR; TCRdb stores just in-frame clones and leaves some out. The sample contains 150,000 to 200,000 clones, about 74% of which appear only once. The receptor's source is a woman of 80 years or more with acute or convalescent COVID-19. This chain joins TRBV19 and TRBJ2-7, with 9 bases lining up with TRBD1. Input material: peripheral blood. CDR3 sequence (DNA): TGTGCCAGTAGGGATCCGGGACAGGGAGCAGACGAGCAGTACTTC. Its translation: CASRDPGQGADEQYF.